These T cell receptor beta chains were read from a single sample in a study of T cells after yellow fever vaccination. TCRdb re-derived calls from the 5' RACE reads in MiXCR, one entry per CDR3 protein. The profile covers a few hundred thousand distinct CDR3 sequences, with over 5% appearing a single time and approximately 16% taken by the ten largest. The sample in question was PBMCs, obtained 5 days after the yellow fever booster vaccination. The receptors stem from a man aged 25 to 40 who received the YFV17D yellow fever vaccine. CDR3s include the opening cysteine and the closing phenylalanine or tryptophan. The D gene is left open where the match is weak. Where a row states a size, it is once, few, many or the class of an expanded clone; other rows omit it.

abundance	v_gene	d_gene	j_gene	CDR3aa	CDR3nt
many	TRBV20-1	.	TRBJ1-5	CSAREGTNQPQHF	TGCAGTGCTAGAGAGGGCACAAATCAGCCCCAGCATTTT
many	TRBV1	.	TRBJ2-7	CTSPGQGLNEQYF	TGCACCAGTCCGGGACAGGGGTTAAACGAGCAGTACTTC
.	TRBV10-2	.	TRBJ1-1	CASSEPGWNTEAFF	TGCGCCAGCAGTGAACCAGGTTGGAACACTGAAGCTTTCTTT
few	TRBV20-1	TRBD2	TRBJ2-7	CSARTSGRSEQYF	TGCAGTGCCCGGACTAGCGGGAGGAGCGAGCAGTACTTC
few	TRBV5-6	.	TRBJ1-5	CASSWRAGGNQPQHF	TGTGCCAGCAGCTGGAGGGCAGGGGGCAATCAGCCCCAGCATTTT
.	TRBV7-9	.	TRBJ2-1	CASSYMGQFEQFF	TGTGCCAGCAGTTACATGGGGCAATTTGAGCAGTTCTTC
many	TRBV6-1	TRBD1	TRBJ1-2	CASTMDRGRKDGYTF	TGTGCCAGCACTATGGACAGGGGTAGAAAGGATGGCTACACCTTC
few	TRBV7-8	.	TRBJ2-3	CASSPTRGGGDTQYF	TGTGCCAGCAGCCCCACTCGAGGGGGGGGAGATACGCAGTATTTT
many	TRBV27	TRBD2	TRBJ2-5	CASGRPGGGQETQYF	TGTGCCAGCGGCCGTCCGGGAGGCGGTCAAGAGACCCAGTACTTC
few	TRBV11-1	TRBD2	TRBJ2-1	CASRTPGLAGGPSYNEQFF	TGTGCCAGCAGGACCCCGGGACTAGCGGGAGGGCCCTCCTACAATGAGCAGTTCTTC
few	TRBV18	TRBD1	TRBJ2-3	CASSPPWGTASTDTQYF	TGTGCCAGCTCACCACCGTGGGGGACAGCCAGCACAGATACGCAGTATTTT
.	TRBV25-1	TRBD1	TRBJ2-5	CASSEYWDSREETQYF	TGTGCCAGCAGTGAATATTGGGACAGCCGAGAAGAGACCCAGTACTTC
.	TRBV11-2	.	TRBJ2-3	CASSLNSGSASTDTQYF	TGTGCCAGCAGCTTAAACTCGGGGTCAGCAAGCACAGATACGCAGTATTTT
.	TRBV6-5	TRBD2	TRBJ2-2	CASSWSSGSTLIGELFF	TGTGCCAGCAGTTGGTCAAGCGGGAGTACTCTCATCGGGGAGCTGTTTTTT
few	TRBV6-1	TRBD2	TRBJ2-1	CASRLSGNSYNEQFF	TGTGCCAGCAGGCTTAGCGGGAACTCCTACAATGAGCAGTTCTTC
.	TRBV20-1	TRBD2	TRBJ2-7	CCARTSGSSWSYEQYF	TGCTGTGCTAGGACTAGCGGGAGTTCCTGGTCCTACGAGCAGTACTTC
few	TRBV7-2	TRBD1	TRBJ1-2	CASGTAANYGYTF	TGTGCGTCGGGGACAGCGGCTAACTATGGCTACACCTTC
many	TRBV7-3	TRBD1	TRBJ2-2	CASSLRGQGTGELFF	TGTGCCAGCAGCCTCCGGGGACAGGGGACCGGGGAGCTGTTTTTT
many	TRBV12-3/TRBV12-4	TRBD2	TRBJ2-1	CASSPTSGTFNEQFF	TGTGCCAGCAGTCCGACTAGCGGGACTTTTAATGAGCAGTTCTTC
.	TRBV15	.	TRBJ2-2	CATSRKFGDTGELFF	TGTGCCACCAGCAGGAAGTTTGGGGACACCGGGGAGCTGTTTTTT
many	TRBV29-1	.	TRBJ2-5	CSVGPPGRKTQYF	TGCAGCGTTGGCCCCCCAGGGAGGAAGACCCAGTACTTC
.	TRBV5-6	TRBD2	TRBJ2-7	CASSLRFVAGGPYEQYF	TGTGCCAGCAGCTTGAGGTTTGTAGCGGGAGGACCCTACGAGCAGTACTTC
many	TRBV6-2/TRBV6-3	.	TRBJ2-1	CASRTRGTSSYNEQFF	TGTGCCAGCAGAACAAGGGGCACAAGCTCCTACAATGAGCAGTTCTTC
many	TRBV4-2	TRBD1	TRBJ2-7	CASSQEMTGGNEQYF	TGTGCCAGCAGCCAAGAGATGACAGGGGGAAATGAGCAGTACTTC
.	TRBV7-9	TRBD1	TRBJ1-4	CASSLATGNEKLFF	TGTGCCAGCAGCTTAGCGACAGGGAATGAAAAACTGTTTTTT
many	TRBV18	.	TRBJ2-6	CASSRPPGSGANVLTF	TGTGCCAGCTCCAGGCCCCCAGGCTCTGGGGCCAACGTCCTGACTTTC
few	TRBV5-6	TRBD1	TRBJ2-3	CASSLVGQGQDTQYF	TGTGCCAGCAGCTTGGTTGGACAGGGGCAAGATACGCAGTATTTT
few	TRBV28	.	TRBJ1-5	CASSSTRYQPQHF	TGTGCCAGCAGTTCCACCCGCTATCAGCCCCAGCATTTT
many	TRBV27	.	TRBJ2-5	CASSLSEVGETQYF	TGTGCCAGCAGTTTATCGGAGGTAGGAGAGACCCAGTACTTC
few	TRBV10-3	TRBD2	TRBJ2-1	CAIRTGTSGSTYNEQFF	TGTGCCATCAGAACTGGGACTAGCGGGTCTACCTACAATGAGCAGTTCTTC
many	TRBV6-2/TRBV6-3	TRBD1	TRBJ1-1	CASSPGGHTEAFF	TGTGCCAGCAGCCCAGGGGGCCACACTGAAGCTTTCTTT
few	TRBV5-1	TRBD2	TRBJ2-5	CASRLSGTSGRGLIWTQYF	TGCGCCAGCAGACTGAGCGGGACTAGCGGGCGAGGTCTCATTTGGACCCAGTACTTC
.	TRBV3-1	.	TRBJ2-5	CASSQGSQGGRETQYF	TGTGCCAGCAGCCAAGGATCACAGGGAGGGAGGGAGACCCAGTACTTC
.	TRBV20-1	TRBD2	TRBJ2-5	CCAMAGEQLAKETQYF	TGCTGTGCTATGGCGGGAGAGCAGCTAGCAAAAGAGACCCAGTACTTC
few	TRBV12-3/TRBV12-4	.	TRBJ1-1	CASSERGKARTEAFF	TGTGCCAGCAGCGAGAGGGGTAAGGCGAGAACTGAAGCTTTCTTT
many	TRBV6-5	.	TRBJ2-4	CASSYSRVAKNIQYF	TGTGCCAGCAGTTACTCGAGGGTAGCCAAAAACATTCAGTACTTC
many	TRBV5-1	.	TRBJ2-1	CASSLNQASEQFF	TGCGCCAGCAGCTTGAATCAAGCATCCGAGCAGTTCTTC
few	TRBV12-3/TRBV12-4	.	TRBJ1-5	CASSPLAGGNQPQHF	TGTGCCAGCAGTCCATTGGCGGGTGGGAATCAGCCCCAGCATTTT
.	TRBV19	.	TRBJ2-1	CATRQGGYNEQFF	TGTGCCACTAGGCAGGGGGGGTACAATGAGCAGTTCTTC
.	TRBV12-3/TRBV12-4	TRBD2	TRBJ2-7	CASSRLAGVGEQYF	TGTGCCAGCAGCCGACTAGCGGGAGTTGGGGAGCAGTACTTC
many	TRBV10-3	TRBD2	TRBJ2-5	CAISDAGGIEETQYF	TGTGCCATCAGTGACGCGGGAGGGATCGAAGAGACCCAGTACTTC
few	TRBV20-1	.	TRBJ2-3	CSARRGGGHRPGDTQYF	TGCAGTGCTAGACGGGGTGGTGGACACCGACCAGGGGATACGCAGTATTTT
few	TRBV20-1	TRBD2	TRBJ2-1	CSARDLAGVNNEQFF	TGCAGTGCTAGAGATTTAGCGGGAGTAAACAATGAGCAGTTCTTC
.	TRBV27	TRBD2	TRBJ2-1	CASSLNLLSGSFGEQFF	TGTGCCAGCAGTCTCAATTTACTTAGCGGGAGTTTTGGTGAGCAGTTCTTC
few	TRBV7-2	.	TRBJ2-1	CASRESYNEQFF	TGTGCCTCCAGGGAGTCCTACAATGAGCAGTTCTTC
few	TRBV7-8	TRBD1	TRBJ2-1	CASSLTGTVYNEQFF	TGTGCCAGCAGCCTAACCGGGACAGTATACAATGAGCAGTTCTTC
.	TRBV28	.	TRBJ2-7	CAVAPGTPPYEQYF	TGTGCCGTTGCCCCCGGGACTCCACCTTACGAGCAGTACTTC
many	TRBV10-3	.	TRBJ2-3	CAISEFDTQYF	TGTGCCATCAGTGAGTTCGATACGCAGTATTTT
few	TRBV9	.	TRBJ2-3	CASSYSSGDGDTQYF	TGTGCCAGCAGTTATAGCTCGGGGGATGGAGATACGCAGTATTTT
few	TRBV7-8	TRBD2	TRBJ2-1	CASSLGLAGVYNEQFF	TGTGCCAGCAGCTTAGGACTAGCGGGAGTCTACAATGAGCAGTTCTTC
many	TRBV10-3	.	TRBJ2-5	CAISDFLGAEETQYF	TGTGCCATCAGTGATTTCTTGGGGGCCGAGGAGACCCAGTACTTC
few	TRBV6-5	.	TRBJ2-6	CASSTRRTVNVLTF	TGTGCCAGCAGTACCCGACGGACGGTAAACGTCCTGACTTTC
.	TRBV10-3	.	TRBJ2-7	CAISELSEQYF	TGTGCCATCAGTGAGTTGTCCGAGCAGTACTTC
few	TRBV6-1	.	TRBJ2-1	CASSPGGARSDNEQFF	TGTGCCAGCAGTCCCGGGGGCGCAAGGAGTGACAATGAGCAGTTCTTC
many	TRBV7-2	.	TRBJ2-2	CASSLQLGTGELFF	TGTGCCAGCAGTCTTCAACTGGGCACCGGGGAGCTGTTTTTT
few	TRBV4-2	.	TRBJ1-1	CASSQHRVGRPREGMLVFF	TGTGCCAGCAGCCAACATAGGGTGGGACGGCCAAGAGAGGGTATGTTGGTTTTCTTT
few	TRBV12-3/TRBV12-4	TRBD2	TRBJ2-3	CASRTGTSGRAPPDTQYF	TGTGCCAGCAGAACCGGGACTAGCGGGAGGGCCCCCCCAGATACGCAGTATTTT